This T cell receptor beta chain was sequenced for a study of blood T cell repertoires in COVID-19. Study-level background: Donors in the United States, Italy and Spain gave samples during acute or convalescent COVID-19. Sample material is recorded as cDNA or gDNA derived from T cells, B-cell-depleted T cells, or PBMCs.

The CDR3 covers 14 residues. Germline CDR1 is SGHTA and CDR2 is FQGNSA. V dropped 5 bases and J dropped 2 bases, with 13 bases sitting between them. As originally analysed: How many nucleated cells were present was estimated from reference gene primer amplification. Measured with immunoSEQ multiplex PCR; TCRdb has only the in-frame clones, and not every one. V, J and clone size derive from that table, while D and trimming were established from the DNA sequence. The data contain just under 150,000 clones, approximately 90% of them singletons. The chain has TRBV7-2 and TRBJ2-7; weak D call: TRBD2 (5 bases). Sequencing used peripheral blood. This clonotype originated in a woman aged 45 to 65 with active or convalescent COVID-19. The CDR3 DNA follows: TGTGCCAGCAGCCCCTTCGGGGTCACCTACGAGCAGTACTTC. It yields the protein CASSPFGVTYEQYF.